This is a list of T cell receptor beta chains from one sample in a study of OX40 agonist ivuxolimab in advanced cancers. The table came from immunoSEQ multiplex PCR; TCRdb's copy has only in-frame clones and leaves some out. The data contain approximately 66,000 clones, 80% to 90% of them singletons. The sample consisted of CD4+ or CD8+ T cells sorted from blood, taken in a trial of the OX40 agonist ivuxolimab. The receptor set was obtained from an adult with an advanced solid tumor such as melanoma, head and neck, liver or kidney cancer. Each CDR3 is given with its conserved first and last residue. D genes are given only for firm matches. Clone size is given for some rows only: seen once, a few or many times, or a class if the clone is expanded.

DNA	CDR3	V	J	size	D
TGTGCCAGCAGTTTAGATTGGGAGGTAAGCTCCTACGAGCAGTACTTC	CASSLDWEVSSYEQYF	TRBV28	TRBJ2-7	NA	NA
TGTGCCAGCAGTCTTGGGACAGGGGACTACTACGAGCAGTACTTC	CASSLGTGDYYEQYF	TRBV6-5	TRBJ2-7	NA	TRBD1
TGTGCCAGCAGTTACAGGGGGAGATTTGAGAACTATGGCTACACCTTC	CASSYRGRFENYGYTF	TRBV6-5	TRBJ1-2	NA	NA
TGTGCCAGCAGCTCCCCGGGCCAAGGCACCGGGGAGCTGTTTTTT	CASSSPGQGTGELFF	TRBV5-8	TRBJ2-2	NA	NA
TGTGCCAGCAGCTTGGGTCCGGGACAGGGCTACGAGCAGTACTTC	CASSLGPGQGYEQYF	TRBV7-2	TRBJ2-7	NA	TRBD1
TGCGCCAGCAGCTTGGGGGTGGCAGGGACCGGCTATGGCTACACCTTC	CASSLGVAGTGYGYTF	TRBV5-1	TRBJ1-2	once	NA
TGTGCCACCAGCAAGGCAGGCTTTCTTCAGCCCCAGCATTTT	CATSKAGFLQPQHF	TRBV15	TRBJ1-5	NA	NA
TGTGCCAGCAGTTTTGGGACAGGAGCCTACGAGCAGTACTTC	CASSFGTGAYEQYF	TRBV27	TRBJ2-7	NA	TRBD1
TGTGCCAGCAGTTGGGGCGCCGGGTACGAGCAGTACTTC	CASSWGAGYEQYF	TRBV27	TRBJ2-7	NA	NA
TGTGCCACCAGCAGAGATCCGGGGACAGAATATAATTCACCCCTCCACTTT	CATSRDPGTEYNSPLHF	TRBV15	TRBJ1-6	NA	TRBD1
TGCAGTGCCAGCAGGAGTGGCTACACCTTC	CSASRSGYTF	TRBV20-1	TRBJ1-2	medium-sized	NA
TGCGCCAGCAGCTTCGGGAGCTCTGGAAACACCATATATTTT	CASSFGSSGNTIYF	TRBV4-3	TRBJ1-3	NA	NA
TGTGCCAGCAGTTTACAGGGAGGCACTGAAGCTTTCTTT	CASSLQGGTEAFF	TRBV6-5	TRBJ1-1	NA	NA
TGTGCCAGCACCGACCGGGATAGCGGGGCCATAACCTACAATGAGCAGTTCTTC	CASTDRDSGAITYNEQFF	TRBV27	TRBJ2-1	NA	TRBD2
TGTGCCAGCAGCCAAGGGAGCCATGGCTACACCTTC	CASSQGSHGYTF	TRBV14	TRBJ1-2	NA	NA
TGTGCCAGCAGCTCCGGGGGGGCTGAGCAGTTCTTC	CASSSGGAEQFF	TRBV7-3	TRBJ2-1	NA	TRBD2
TGTGCCAGCAGCTTAGGGACAGGGGGCCCCGGGGAGCTGTTTTTT	CASSLGTGGPGELFF	TRBV11-1	TRBJ2-2	NA	TRBD1
TGTGCCAGCAGCTTAAGCAATGAGCAGTTCTTC	CASSLSNEQFF	TRBV7-8	TRBJ2-1	NA	NA
TGCGCCAGCAGTTCGACTAGCTACGAGCAGTACTTC	CASSSTSYEQYF	TRBV4-1	TRBJ2-7	NA	NA
TGTGCCAGCACTAATCCTCAGGGCTTCCAAGAGACCCAGTACTTC	CASTNPQGFQETQYF	TRBV6-6	TRBJ2-5	NA	NA
TGTGCCAGCAGCGCGATGCCTAGCGACTCCTACAATGAGCAGTTCTTC	CASSAMPSDSYNEQFF	TRBV9	TRBJ2-1	few	NA
TGTGCCAGCAGTCCCCTGGGACTGAGCTCCTACAATGAGCAGTTCTTC	CASSPLGLSSYNEQFF	TRBV27	TRBJ2-1	once	NA
TGTGCCAGCAGTTACGGCGGGGGGGCAGGCAATGAGCAGTTCTTC	CASSYGGGAGNEQFF	TRBV6-4	TRBJ2-1	NA	TRBD2
TGTGCCAGCAGCCACCCGGGACAGGGGACTGAAGCTTTCTTT	CASSHPGQGTEAFF	TRBV13	TRBJ1-1	NA	TRBD1
TGTGCCAGCAGCAGCCTGGATATTTCTGGAAACACCATATATTTT	CASSSLDISGNTIYF	TRBV21-1	TRBJ1-3	NA	NA
TGTGCCAGCAGCTCCTGGGGGACTAACTATGGCTACACCTTC	CASSSWGTNYGYTF	TRBV28	TRBJ1-2	NA	NA
TGTGCCAGCACAGCCACCGGGGAGCTGTTTTTT	CASTATGELFF	TRBV9	TRBJ2-2	NA	NA
TGTGCCAGCAGTTTAGGGGGGCAAGCCGGTAATGAAAAACTGTTTTTT	CASSLGGQAGNEKLFF	TRBV28	TRBJ1-4	NA	NA
TGTGCCAGCAGTCCGGCGACAGGGGGCTTGAACACTGAAGCTTTCTTT	CASSPATGGLNTEAFF	TRBV27	TRBJ1-1	NA	TRBD1
TGTGCCAGCAGCCAATTAGCGGGAGGATACAATGAGCAGTTCTTC	CASSQLAGGYNEQFF	TRBV14	TRBJ2-1	once	TRBD2
TGTGCCAGCAGCTTAGCGGTGGGGAGCTCCTACGAGCAGTACTTC	CASSLAVGSSYEQYF	TRBV7-8	TRBJ2-7	NA	NA
TGTGCCAGCAGCTTCCTACAGGGGCCGATGAGCGAAGCTTTCTTT	CASSFLQGPMSEAFF	TRBV5-5	TRBJ1-1	NA	TRBD1
TGTGCCAGCAGTGACATTGGGGCAGGGGAAGGCAATGAGCAGTTCTTC	CASSDIGAGEGNEQFF	TRBV2	TRBJ2-1	NA	NA
TGCAGCGTGCTAACAGGGCCTTATGGCTACACCTTC	CSVLTGPYGYTF	TRBV29-1	TRBJ1-2	few	NA
TGTGCTAGTGCCTTCCGGACAGGGGGTGGGAAGAACACTGAAGCTTTCTTT	CASAFRTGGGKNTEAFF	TRBV12-5	TRBJ1-1	NA	TRBD1
TGCGCCAGCAGCATATACTCTGGGGCCAACGTCCTGACTTTC	CASSIYSGANVLTF	TRBV5-1	TRBJ2-6	NA	NA
TGTGCCAGCAGTCCGGGACTAGCGGGAATAGAGCAGTTCTTC	CASSPGLAGIEQFF	TRBV6-5	TRBJ2-1	NA	TRBD2
TGTGCCAGCAGTTTATTCGGGGACTCCAACTATGGCTACACCTTC	CASSLFGDSNYGYTF	TRBV28	TRBJ1-2	NA	NA
TGTGCCAGCAGTTTATCCCGCGGACTAGCGGTATCCTACAATGAGCAGTTCTTC	CASSLSRGLAVSYNEQFF	TRBV28	TRBJ2-1	NA	TRBD2
TGTGCCAGCAGTTTAACCCTGAACACTGAAGCTTTCTTT	CASSLTLNTEAFF	TRBV27	TRBJ1-1	NA	NA
TGTGCCAGTAGTATGGGATCAGGGGGCAATCAGCCCCAGCATTTT	CASSMGSGGNQPQHF	TRBV19	TRBJ1-5	medium-sized	NA
TGCGCCAGCAGCCAAGATCGTTCGAGCTCCTACGAGCAGTACTTC	CASSQDRSSSYEQYF	TRBV4-3	TRBJ2-7	NA	NA
TGCGCCAGCAGCCACCGGGGGGACTATCAAGAGACCCAGTACTTC	CASSHRGDYQETQYF	TRBV4-3	TRBJ2-5	NA	TRBD2
TGTGCCAGCAGTTTATACGGCGGACACTCGGGTGAAAAACTGTTTTTT	CASSLYGGHSGEKLFF	TRBV27	TRBJ1-4	NA	NA
TGTGCCAGCAGACCGACAGGCGGCGACGGCTACACCTTC	CASRPTGGDGYTF	TRBV7-9	TRBJ1-2	once	NA
TGTGCCAGCAGCCAATACCTCCGGCCAGGTTACAATGAGCAGTTCTTC	CASSQYLRPGYNEQFF	TRBV14	TRBJ2-1	NA	NA
TGCGCCAGCAGCCGTTACTTCGCGTCCGGGGAGCTGTTTTTT	CASSRYFASGELFF	TRBV4-1	TRBJ2-2	NA	NA
TGTGCCAGCAGCCAACTATACACTGAAGCTTTCTTT	CASSQLYTEAFF	TRBV4-2	TRBJ1-1	NA	NA
TGTGCCAGCAGCTTTCCGGACAGGGTCGAAGAGACCCAGTACTTC	CASSFPDRVEETQYF	TRBV5-4	TRBJ2-5	NA	TRBD1
TGCGCCAGCAGTTTCTCCTACGAGCAGTACTTC	CASSFSYEQYF	TRBV5-1	TRBJ2-7	NA	NA
TGTGCCAGTAGTTGGAGTCAGCTTAGCAATCAGCCCCAGCATTTT	CASSWSQLSNQPQHF	TRBV19	TRBJ1-5	NA	NA
TGTGCCAGCAGTTTGGGACAGGGGCCATCCGTGGCGACCCAGTACTTC	CASSLGQGPSVATQYF	TRBV2	TRBJ2-5	NA	TRBD1
TGTGCCAGCAGCGTAGTCGAGACTCCAATTGGAAGCACTGAAGCTTTCTTT	CASSVVETPIGSTEAFF	TRBV9	TRBJ1-1	NA	NA
TGTGCCAGCAGTTACGGGTCAAGCTCCTACAATGAGCAGTTCTTC	CASSYGSSSYNEQFF	TRBV6-5	TRBJ2-1	NA	NA